Presented here are 8 T cell receptor beta chains from one specimen sequenced in a study of cytomegalovirus exposure and HLA in healthy donors. Primers for the PCR totalled 60 Vbeta and 13 Jbeta. Data came from immunoSEQ multiplex PCR; TCRdb stores just in-frame clones and leaves some out. The sample comprises about 190,000 clones, around 87% of which are singletons, and over 1% rests with the top ten. Sequenced: PBMCs. Receptor source: a man younger than 45 in good health and CMV-seronegative.

The sample holds one count of this clone. The chain has TRBV7-9 and TRBJ2-1; D possibly corresponds to TRBD1 (5 bases). This CDR3 contains 15 residues. Trimming shortened V by 0 bases and J by 4 bases, and 10 bases separated the two germline ends. Germline V CDR1 and CDR2: SEHNR, FQNEAQ (reference sequence). CDR3 DNA sequence: TGTGCCAGCAGCTTAGCTGGCAGGGCTTACAATGAGCAGTTCTTC. Its protein is CASSLAGRAYNEQFF.

CDR3 in DNA: TGTGCCAGCAGTGAACAGGGGCCATACTCTGGAAACACCATATATTTT. Its translation: CASSEQGPYSGNTIYF. This sequence joins TRBV6-1 and TRBJ1-3; D might be TRBD1 (6 bases). From germline, CDR1 is MNHNS and CDR2 SASEGT. The CDR3 has 16 residues. The V and J ends lost 2 bases and 0 bases respectively, with 11 bases between them.

Turning to this clone: The same CDR3 can be traced to other DNA sequences in this sample. V usage is TRBV6-5 and J usage is TRBJ2-7, with 7 bases aligning to TRBD1. The CDR3 has 15 residues. The V gene end was trimmed by 0 bases and the J gene end by 0 bases; junction bases not matched to a gene: 2. CDR1 and CDR2 from the germline V gene are MNHEY and SVGAGI. The CDR3 protein is CASSYSTGSSYEQYF. CDR3 DNA: TGTGCCAGCAGTTACTCGACAGGGAGCTCCTACGAGCAGTACTTC.

The chain links TRBV10-3 to TRBJ2-7, with D perhaps TRBD1 (5 bases). The V end lost 2 bases, the J end lost 3 bases, and 8 bases lay between the germline ends. CDR3 length: 13 residues. In germline, CDR1 is ENHRY, CDR2 SYGVKD. DNA for the CDR3: TGTGCCATCAGTGAGACTGACAGCTACGAGCAGTACTTC. This translates into CAISETDSYEQYF.

V usage is TRBV20-1 and J usage is TRBJ2-7; D unclear. Trimming stripped 6 bases from V and 6 bases from J, with 12 bases between. Germline V lookup: CDR1 DFQATT, CDR2 SNEGSKA (reference sequence). The CDR3 extends over 11 amino acids. CDR3 residues: CSANRGREQYF. The CDR3 DNA reads TGCAGTGCAAATCGCGGCCGCGAGCAGTACTTC.

The J gene is TRBJ1-3, the V gene TRBV9; 9 bases match TRBD1. Germline V gene sequence: CDR1 SGDLS, CDR2 YYNGEE. V was pared by 3 bases and J by 3 bases, with 4 bases of the junction left unmatched. This CDR3 contains 15 residues. CDR3 sequence reads: CASSAGTGSGNTIYF. CDR3 coding DNA: TGTGCCAGCAGCGCCGGGACAGGGAGTGGAAACACCATATATTTT.

The chain employs TRBV10-2 and TRBJ1-1; a weak D match, TRBD1 (6 bases). Trimming took off 4 bases at V and 3 bases at J, with 9 bases between the two ends. This CDR3 region has 13 residues. CDR1 is WSHSY, CDR2 SAAADI, per germline. CDR3 in DNA: TGCGCCAGCAGTGGGGGGCGATACACTGAAGCTTTCTTT. This translates into CASSGGRYTEAFF.

The CDR3 reads CASSESDKGAYEQFF. The CDR3 bases are TGCGCCAGCAGTGAGTCTGATAAGGGGGCGTATGAGCAGTTCTTC. The chain uses TRBV10-2 and TRBJ2-1, with 7 positions matching TRBD1. The V gene end was trimmed by 0 bases and the J gene end by 8 bases; junction bases not matched to a gene: 7. In germline, CDR1 is WSHSY, CDR2 SAAADI. CDR3 length equals 15 residues.